Below, one T cell receptor (beta chain) is given with its context. The sample comes from a study of shared clonotypes between healthy human individuals. Naivety among CD8 cells was defined by CD45RO negativity and positive CCR7 selection, thereby excluding terminally differentiated effector memory CD45RA+ cells. Method: immunoSEQ multiplex PCR; TCRdb's copy keeps in-frame clones and lacks some. This sample has about 2.2 million clones; approximately 92% occur once, and the top ten carry around 1.8%. The CDR3 sequence is 15 residues long. Germline V gene lookup returns CDR1 MNHEY and CDR2 SMNVEV (reference sequence). V was shortened by 5 bases and J by 8 bases, with 18 bases between the two germline ends.

The sequence derives from a man younger than 30 in good health. Some clones in this sample may be carry-over from other donors' samples. The sample consisted of naive CD8+ T cells from PBMCs. The gene calls are TRBV27 and TRBJ1-4; TRBD1 might be the D (5 bases). The CDR3 coding sequence is TGTGCCAGCAGTCATTCAGAGGAGGGGTACGAAAAACTGTTTTTT. It encodes CASSHSEEGYEKLFF.